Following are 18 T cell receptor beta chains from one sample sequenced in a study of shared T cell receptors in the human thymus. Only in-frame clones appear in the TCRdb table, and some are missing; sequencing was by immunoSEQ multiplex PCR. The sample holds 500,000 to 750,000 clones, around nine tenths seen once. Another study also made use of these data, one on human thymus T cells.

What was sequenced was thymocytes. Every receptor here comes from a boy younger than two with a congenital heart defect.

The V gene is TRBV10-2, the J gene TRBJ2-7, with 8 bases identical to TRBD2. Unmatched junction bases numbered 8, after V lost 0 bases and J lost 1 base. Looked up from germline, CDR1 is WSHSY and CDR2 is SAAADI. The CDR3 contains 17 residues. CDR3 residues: CASSESELAVSSYEQYF. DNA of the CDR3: TGCGCCAGCAGTGAGTCGGAACTAGCGGTTTCTTCCTACGAGCAGTACTTC.

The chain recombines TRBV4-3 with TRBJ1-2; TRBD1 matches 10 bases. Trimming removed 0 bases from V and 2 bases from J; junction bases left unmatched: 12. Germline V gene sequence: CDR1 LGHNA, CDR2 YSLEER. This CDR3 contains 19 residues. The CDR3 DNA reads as TGCGCCAGCAGCCAAGACAGGATGACCGGGACAGGGGACAACTATGGCTACACCTTC. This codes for CASSQDRMTGTGDNYGYTF.

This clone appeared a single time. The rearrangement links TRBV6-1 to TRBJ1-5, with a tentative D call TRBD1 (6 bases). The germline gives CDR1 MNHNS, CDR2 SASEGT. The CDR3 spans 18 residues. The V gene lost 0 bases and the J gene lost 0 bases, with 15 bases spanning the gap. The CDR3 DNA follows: TGTGCCAGCAGTGAAGCGGTCCAGGGGACCGATAGCAATCAGCCCCAGCATTTT. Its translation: CASSEAVQGTDSNQPQHF.

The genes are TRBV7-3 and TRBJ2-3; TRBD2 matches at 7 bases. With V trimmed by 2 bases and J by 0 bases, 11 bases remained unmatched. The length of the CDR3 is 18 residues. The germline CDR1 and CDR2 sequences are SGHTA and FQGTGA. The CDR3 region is CASSLVGRGDKSTDTQYF. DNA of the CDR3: TGTGCCAGCAGCTTAGTGGGACGGGGGGATAAAAGCACAGATACGCAGTATTTT.

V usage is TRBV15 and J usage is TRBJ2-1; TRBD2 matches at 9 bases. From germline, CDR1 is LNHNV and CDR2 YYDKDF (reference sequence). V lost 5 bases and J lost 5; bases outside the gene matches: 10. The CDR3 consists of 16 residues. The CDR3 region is CATSAQLAGEDNEQFF. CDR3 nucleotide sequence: TGTGCCACCAGCGCCCAGTTAGCGGGAGAGGACAATGAGCAGTTCTTC.

The CDR3 DNA is TGTGCCAGCAGCTTGGGAAGTAGCGGGCCCGCTGGGGCCAACGTCCTGACTTTC. Encoded protein: CASSLGSSGPAGANVLTF. The rearrangement joins TRBV5-6 to TRBJ2-6, with 7 nucleotides matching TRBD2. V lost 0 bases, J lost 2 bases, and 8 bases stayed unmatched. CDR1 and CDR2 from the germline V gene are SGHDT and YYEEEE. The CDR3 has 18 residues.

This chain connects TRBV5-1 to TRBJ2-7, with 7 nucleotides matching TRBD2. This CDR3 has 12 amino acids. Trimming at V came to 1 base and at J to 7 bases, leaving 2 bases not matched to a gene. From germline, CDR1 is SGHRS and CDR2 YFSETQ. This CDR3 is CASSLNGGEQYF. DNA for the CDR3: TGCGCCAGCAGCTTGAACGGGGGGGAGCAGTACTTC.

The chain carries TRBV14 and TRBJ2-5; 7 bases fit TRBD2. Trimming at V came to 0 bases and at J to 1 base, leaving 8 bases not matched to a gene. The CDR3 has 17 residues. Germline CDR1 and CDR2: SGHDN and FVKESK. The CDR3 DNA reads TGTGCCAGCAGCCAAGACACGGGTAGGGAGGGCCAAGAGACCCAGTACTTC. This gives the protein CASSQDTGREGQETQYF.

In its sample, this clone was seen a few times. CDR3 sequence: CATSRDLASGAWTQYF. The DNA of the CDR3 is TGTGCCACCAGCAGAGATCTGGCTAGCGGGGCATGGACCCAGTACTTC. The genes are TRBV15 and TRBJ2-5; 9 bases align to TRBD2. Germline assignment: CDR1 LNHNV and CDR2 YYDKDF (reference sequence). V gave up 0 bases and J gave up 7 bases; unmatched junction bases: 9. The length of the CDR3 is 16 residues. Looking up the rest from reference TRBV15 and TRBJ2-5 gives the full variable domain: DAMVIQNPRYQVTQFGKPVTLSCSQTLNHNVMYWYQQKSSQAPKLLFHYYDKDFNNEADTPDNFQSRRPNTSFCFLDIRSPGLGDTAMYLCATSRDLASGAWTQYFGPGTRLLVL.

Here the CDR3 DNA reads TGTGCCAGCAGCCGGGAGGGTGGTGGGAGCTCGAACACCGGGGAGCTGTTTTTT. As protein: CASSREGGGSSNTGELFF. The chain joins TRBV7-9 to TRBJ2-2; 8 bases line up with TRBD2. This CDR3 is 18 amino acids long. The V gene end was trimmed by 5 bases and the J gene end by 0 bases; junction bases not matched to a gene: 11. Germline CDR1 is SEHNR and CDR2 is FQNEAQ (reference sequence).

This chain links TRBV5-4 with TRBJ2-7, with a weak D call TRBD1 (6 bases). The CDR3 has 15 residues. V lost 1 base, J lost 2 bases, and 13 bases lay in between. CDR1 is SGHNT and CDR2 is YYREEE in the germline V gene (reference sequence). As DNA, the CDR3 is TGTGCCAGCAGCTTGCCTGGGACAATAACCTACGAGCAGTACTTC. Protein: CASSLPGTITYEQYF. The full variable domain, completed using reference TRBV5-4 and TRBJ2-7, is ETGVTQSPTHLIKTRGQQVTLRCSSQSGHNTVSWYQQALGQGPQFIFQYYREEENGRGNFPPRFSGLQFPNYSSELNVNALELDDSALYLCASSLPGTITYEQYFGPGTRLTVT.

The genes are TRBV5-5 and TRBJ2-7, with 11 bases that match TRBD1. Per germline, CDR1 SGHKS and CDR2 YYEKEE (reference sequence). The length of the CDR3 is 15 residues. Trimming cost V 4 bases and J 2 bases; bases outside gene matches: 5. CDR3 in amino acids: CASSPKGQGAYEQYF. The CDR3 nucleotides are TGTGCCAGCAGCCCCAAGGGACAGGGGGCCTACGAGCAGTACTTC. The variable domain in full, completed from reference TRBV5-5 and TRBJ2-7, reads DAGVTQSPTHLIKTRGQQVTLRCSPISGHKSVSWYQQVLGQGPQFIFQYYEKEERGRGNFPDRFSARQFPNYSSELNVNALLLGDSALYLCASSPKGQGAYEQYFGPGTRLTVT.

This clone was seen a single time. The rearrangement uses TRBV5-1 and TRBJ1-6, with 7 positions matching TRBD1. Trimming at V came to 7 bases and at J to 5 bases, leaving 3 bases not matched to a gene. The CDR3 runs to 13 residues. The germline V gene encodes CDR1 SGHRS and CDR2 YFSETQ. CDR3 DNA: TGCGCCAGCGGTACAGGGGATAATTCACCCCTCCACTTT. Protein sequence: CASGTGDNSPLHF.

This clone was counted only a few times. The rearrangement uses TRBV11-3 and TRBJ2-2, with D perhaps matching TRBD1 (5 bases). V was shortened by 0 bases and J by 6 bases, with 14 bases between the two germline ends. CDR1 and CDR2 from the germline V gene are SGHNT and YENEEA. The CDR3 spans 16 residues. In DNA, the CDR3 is TGTGCCAGCAGCTTAGATCTGGGCAGGGCCGCCGGGGAGCTGTTTTTT. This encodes CASSLDLGRAAGELFF. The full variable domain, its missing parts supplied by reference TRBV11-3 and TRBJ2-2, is EAGVVQSPRYKIIEKKQPVAFWCNPISGHNTLYWYLQNLGQGPELLIRYENEEAVDDSQLPKDRFSAERLKGVDSTLKIQPAELGDSAVYLCASSLDLGRAAGELFFGEGSRLTVL.

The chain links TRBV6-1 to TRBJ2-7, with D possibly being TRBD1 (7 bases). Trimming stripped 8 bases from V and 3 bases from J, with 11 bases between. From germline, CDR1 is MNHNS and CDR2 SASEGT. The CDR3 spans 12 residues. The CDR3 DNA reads TGTGCCAGCGGCAGGGGGGACTACGAGCAGTACTTC. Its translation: CASGRGDYEQYF.

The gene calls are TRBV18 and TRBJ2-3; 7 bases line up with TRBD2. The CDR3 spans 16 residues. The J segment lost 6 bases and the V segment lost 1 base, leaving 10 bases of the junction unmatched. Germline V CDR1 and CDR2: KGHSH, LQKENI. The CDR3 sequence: CASSPREGRAWDTQYF. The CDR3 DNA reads TGTGCCAGCTCACCACGGGAGGGGAGGGCCTGGGATACGCAGTATTTT. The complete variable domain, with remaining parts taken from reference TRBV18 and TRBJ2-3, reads NAGVMQNPRHLVRRRGQEARLRCSPMKGHSHVYWYRQLPEEGLKFMVYLQKENIIDESGMPKERFSAEFPKEGPSILRIQQVVRGDSAAYFCASSPREGRAWDTQYFGPGTRLTVL.

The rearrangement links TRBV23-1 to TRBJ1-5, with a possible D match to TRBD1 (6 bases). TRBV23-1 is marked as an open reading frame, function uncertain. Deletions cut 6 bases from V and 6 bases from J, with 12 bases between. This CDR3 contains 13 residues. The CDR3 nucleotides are TGCGCCAGCAGCCCCCGGGGGGCTCAGCCCCAGCATTTT. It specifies CASSPRGAQPQHF.

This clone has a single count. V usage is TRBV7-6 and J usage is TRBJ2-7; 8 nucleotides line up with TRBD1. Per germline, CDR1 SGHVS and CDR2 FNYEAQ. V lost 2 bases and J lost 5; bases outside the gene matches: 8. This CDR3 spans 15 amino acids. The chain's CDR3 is CASSLWTGTVNEQYF. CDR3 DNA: TGTGCCAGCAGCTTATGGACAGGGACGGTCAACGAGCAGTACTTC.